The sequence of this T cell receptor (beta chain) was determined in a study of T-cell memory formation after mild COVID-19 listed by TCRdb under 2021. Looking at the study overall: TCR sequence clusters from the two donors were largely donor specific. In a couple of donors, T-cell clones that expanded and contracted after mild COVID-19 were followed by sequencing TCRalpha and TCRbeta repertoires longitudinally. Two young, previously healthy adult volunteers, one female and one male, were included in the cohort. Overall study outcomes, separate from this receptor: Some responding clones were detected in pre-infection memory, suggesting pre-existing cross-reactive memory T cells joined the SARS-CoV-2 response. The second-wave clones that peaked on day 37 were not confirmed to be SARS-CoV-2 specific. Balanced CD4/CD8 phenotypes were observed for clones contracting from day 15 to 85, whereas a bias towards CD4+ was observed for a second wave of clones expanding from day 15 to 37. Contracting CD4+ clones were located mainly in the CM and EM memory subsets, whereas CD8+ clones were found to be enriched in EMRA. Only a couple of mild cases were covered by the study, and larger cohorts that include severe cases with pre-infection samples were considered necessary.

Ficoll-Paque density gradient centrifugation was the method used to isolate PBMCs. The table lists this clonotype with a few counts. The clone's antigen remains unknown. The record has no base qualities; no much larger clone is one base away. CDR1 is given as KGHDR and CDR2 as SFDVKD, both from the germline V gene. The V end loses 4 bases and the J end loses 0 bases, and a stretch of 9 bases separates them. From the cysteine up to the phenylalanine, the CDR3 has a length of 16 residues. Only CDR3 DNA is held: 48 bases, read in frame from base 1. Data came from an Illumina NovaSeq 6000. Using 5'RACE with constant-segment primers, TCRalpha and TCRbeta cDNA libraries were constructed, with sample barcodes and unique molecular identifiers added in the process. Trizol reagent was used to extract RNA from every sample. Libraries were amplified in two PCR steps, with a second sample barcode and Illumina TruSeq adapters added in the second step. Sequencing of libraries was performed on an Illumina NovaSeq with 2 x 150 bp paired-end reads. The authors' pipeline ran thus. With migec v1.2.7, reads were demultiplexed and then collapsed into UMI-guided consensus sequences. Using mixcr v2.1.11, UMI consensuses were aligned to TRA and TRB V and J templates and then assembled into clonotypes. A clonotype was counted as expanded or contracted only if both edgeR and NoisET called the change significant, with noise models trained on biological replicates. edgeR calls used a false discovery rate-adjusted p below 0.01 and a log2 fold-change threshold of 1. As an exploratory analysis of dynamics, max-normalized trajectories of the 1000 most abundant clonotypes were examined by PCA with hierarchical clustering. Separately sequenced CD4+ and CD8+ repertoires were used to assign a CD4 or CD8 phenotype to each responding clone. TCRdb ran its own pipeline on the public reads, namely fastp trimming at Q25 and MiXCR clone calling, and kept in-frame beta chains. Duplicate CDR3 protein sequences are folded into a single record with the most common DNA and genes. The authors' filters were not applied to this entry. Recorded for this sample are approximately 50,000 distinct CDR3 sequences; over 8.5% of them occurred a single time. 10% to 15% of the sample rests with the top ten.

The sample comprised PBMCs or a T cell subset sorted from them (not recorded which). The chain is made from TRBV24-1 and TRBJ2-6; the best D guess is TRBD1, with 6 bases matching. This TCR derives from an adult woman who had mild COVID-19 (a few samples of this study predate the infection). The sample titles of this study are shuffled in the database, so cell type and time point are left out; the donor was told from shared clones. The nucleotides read TGTGCCACCAGTGAACAGGGTATCTCTGGGGCCAACGTCCTGACTTTC. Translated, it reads CATSEQGISGANVLTF.